This T cell receptor (beta chain) was recovered during a study of breast tumors, draining lymph nodes, adjacent tissues. Study-wide points: Compared with basal-like, luminal-like tumors shared significantly more repertoire with nontumor tissue. Data fit most tumor T cells coming from lymph node, expanding in tumor. Tumors had less TCR diversity than lymph nodes, more than nontumor tissue.

Breast cancer patients provided tissue from their axillary draining lymph nodes. This clonotype was counted ten times or more. Its antigen is not identified. There are 14 residues in the CDR3. Germline V CDR1 and CDR2: DFQATT, SNEGSKA (reference sequence). V was pared by 1 base and J by 8 bases, with 8 bases of the junction left unmatched. TCRdb reprocessed the multiplex PCR reads with MiXCR, giving one entry per CDR3 protein. The table shows about 270,000 distinct CDR3 sequences, with about 30% occurring only once. The chain is built from TRBV20-1 and TRBJ1-2; 9 nucleotides line up with TRBD1. The specimen sequenced was axillary lymph node tissue. The TCR comes from a female donor with breast cancer. Some clones in this sample may be carry-over from other donors' samples. DNA for the CDR3: TGCAGTGCTAGAGGGACCGACAGGGGGAACGGCTACACCTTC. Protein sequence: CSARGTDRGNGYTF.